These 14 T cell receptor beta chains were sequenced from one sample in a study of blood T cell repertoires in COVID-19. Sequencing was performed with immunoSEQ multiplex PCR; in TCRdb, only in-frame clones are kept and a portion is missing. Counted here are about 180,000 clones, roughly 86% occurring once; the ten biggest clones make up roughly 2.9%. Sequenced input: peripheral blood. These receptors all stem from a woman in her twenties or thirties with active or convalescent COVID-19.

The chain carries TRBV30 and TRBJ1-1; tentative D call: TRBD1 (6 bases). Germline V gene sequence: CDR1 GTSNPN, CDR2 SVGIG (reference sequence). The CDR3 sequence is 16 residues long. The V end was cut by 0 bases, the J end by 7 bases, with 21 bases between. CDR3 residues: CAWSVVAPVGADEAFF. The DNA of the CDR3 is TGTGCCTGGAGTGTGGTTGCCCCGGTGGGGGCGGATGAAGCTTTCTTT.

The chain employs TRBV14 and TRBJ1-1, with D possibly matching TRBD1 (5 bases). The CDR3 length is 16 residues. The germline V gene has CDR1 SGHDN and CDR2 FVKESK. With 3 bases removed from V and 7 bases from J, the gap between germline ends came to 21 bases. The CDR3 protein is CASSHVVQAGKFEAFF. The CDR3 coding sequence is TGTGCCAGCAGCCATGTAGTACAGGCGGGGAAATTTGAAGCTTTCTTT.

On this clone itself: Additional DNA sequences in this sample encode the identical CDR3. V is TRBV18 and J is TRBJ1-1; D gene unclear. This CDR3 region has 13 residues. Germline V lookup: CDR1 KGHSH, CDR2 LQKENI. Between the trimmed V and J ends, which lost 2 bases and 1 base, there was a span of 5 bases. As DNA, the CDR3 is TGTGCCAGCTCACCAACAGCGAACACTGAAGCTTTCTTT. This encodes CASSPTANTEAFF.

The CDR3 DNA is TGCAGCGTTGAGGGCCCACAAGAGACCCAGTACTTC. Translating it yields CSVEGPQETQYF. This sequence joins TRBV29-1 and TRBJ2-5; D remains ambiguous. Trimming cost V 3 bases and J 2 bases, with 7 bases left between them. CDR1 is SQVTM, CDR2 ANQGSEA, per germline. This CDR3 contains 12 residues.

The chain couples TRBV20-1 to TRBJ2-1, with 13 bases that match TRBD2. CDR1 and CDR2 from the germline V gene are DFQATT and SNEGSKA (reference sequence). The CDR3 is 18 amino acids. Losses at the gene ends were 3 bases for V and 6 bases for J; bases not matched to a gene: 14. CDR3 protein: CSASRGWGLAGRLNEQFF. The CDR3 DNA reads as TGCAGTGCTAGTAGGGGGTGGGGACTAGCGGGGCGACTCAATGAGCAGTTCTTC.

Details on this clone: This sample also contains other DNA sequences that code for the same CDR3. This chain uses TRBV7-2 with TRBJ1-5; no clear D gene. Between the trimmed V and J ends, which lost 1 base and 1 base, there was a span of 8 bases. Germline-derived CDR1 and CDR2 are SGHTA and FQGNSA. This CDR3 has 15 amino acids. The CDR3 here is CASSLGSGSNQPQHF. The CDR3 nucleotides read TGTGCCAGCAGCTTAGGGTCCGGGAGCAATCAGCCCCAGCATTTT.

The CDR3 spells CASSLWGLAEQETQYF. CDR3 DNA: TGTGCCAGCAGCTTATGGGGACTAGCGGAGCAAGAGACCCAGTACTTC. The genes are TRBV7-2 and TRBJ2-5; 11 positions match TRBD2. This CDR3 contains 16 residues. V dropped 2 bases and J dropped 2; count of bases not matched to a gene: 4. Germline CDR1 SGHTA, CDR2 FQGNSA.

The chain recombines TRBV27 with TRBJ2-1; weak D call: TRBD1 (6 bases). V lost 4 bases, J lost 3 bases, and 13 bases lay in between. CDR3 length equals 15 residues. The V gene's germline CDR1 is MNHEY and CDR2 SMNVEV (reference sequence). CDR3: CASSSDRLFYNEQFF. In DNA form, the CDR3 reads TGTGCCAGCAGTTCTGACAGGCTTTTCTACAATGAGCAGTTCTTC.

The chain combines TRBV27 with TRBJ2-5; TRBD2 matches 9 bases. With 4 bases clipped from V and 4 bases from J, the junction kept 7 bases outside the gene matches. Germline assignment: CDR1 MNHEY and CDR2 SMNVEV (reference sequence). There are 15 residues in the CDR3. CDR3 amino acids: CASSWDSGRSETQYF. CDR3 nucleotide sequence: TGTGCCAGCAGTTGGGATAGCGGGAGATCAGAGACCCAGTACTTC.

This chain connects TRBV11-2 to TRBJ1-1; D might be TRBD1 (6 bases). This CDR3 is built from 14 residues. The germline V gene has CDR1 SGHAT and CDR2 FQNNGV. Trimming cost V 2 bases and J 4 bases, with 11 bases left between them. The chain's CDR3 is CASSLSGGVTEAFF. CDR3 in DNA: TGTGCCAGCAGCTTATCGGGGGGCGTCACTGAAGCTTTCTTT.

This CDR3 reads CAISLGDRYGYTF. In DNA, the CDR3 is TGTGCCATTTCCCTAGGAGACCGCTATGGCTACACCTTC. V gene TRBV19 combines with J gene TRBJ1-2, with D hard to call. Trimming took 10 bases from V and 4 from J, leaving 16 bases between them. Germline V CDR1 and CDR2: LNHDA, SQIVND (reference sequence). The CDR3 runs to 13 residues.

The chain links TRBV3-1 (or the pseudogene TRBV3-2) to TRBJ2-1; a weak D match, TRBD2 (6 bases). V was trimmed by 0 bases and J by 3 bases, leaving 9 bases between them. The CDR3 loop spans 15 amino acids. Germline V gene sequence: CDR1 LGHDT, CDR2 YNNKEL (reference sequence). As DNA, the CDR3 is TGTGCCAGCAGCCAAGATACTAGCATCTACAATGAGCAGTTCTTC. Encoded protein: CASSQDTSIYNEQFF.

The chain joins TRBV18 to TRBJ1-1; 8 bases align to TRBD1. Trimming took 6 bases from V and 10 from J; bases not matched to a gene: 10. The CDR3 loop spans 13 amino acids. Germline V CDR1 and CDR2: KGHSH, LQKENI. CDR3 residues: CASSLGQGRGAFF. CDR3 nucleotides: TGTGCCAGCTCCCTTGGACAGGGCCGGGGAGCTTTCTTT.

The V call is TRBV11-3, the J call TRBJ2-6; 7 bases map to TRBD1. After removal of 3 bases from V and 4 bases from J, the junction contained 3 bases not matched to a gene. The CDR3 is 15 amino acids. CDR1 SGHNT and CDR2 YENEEA come from the germline V gene. CDR3 DNA sequence: TGTGCCAGCAGCTTGACAGGGAGCGGGGCCAACGTCCTGACTTTC. Its protein product is CASSLTGSGANVLTF.